A single sample gave rise to the 32 T cell receptor beta chains below, sequenced in a study of T cells expressing NK-cell markers. TCRdb processed the 5' RACE reads again and assigns one entry to each CDR3 protein, with no DNA. The repertoire shows 25,000 to 35,000 distinct CDR3 sequences; the top ten hold roughly three fifths. The sequenced sample was blood T cells: a sorted CD56 or NKG2C T cell subset, CD4+ or CD8+ T cells, or bulk PBMC T cells (not recorded which). All receptors derive from a woman aged 18 to 75 in good health.

The chain recombines TRBV5-1 with TRBJ2-7; as DNA is missing, the TRBD2 call by TCRdb cannot be tested. Germline V gives CDR1 SGHRS, CDR2 YFSETQ. CDR3 length: 15 amino acids. CDR3 protein: CASSLTSGSRYEQYF.

The chain recombines TRBV20-1 with TRBJ1-2; TCRdb outputs TRBD1, but without DNA this stays unchecked. This CDR3 contains 14 residues. Germline CDR1 and CDR2: DFQATT and SNEGSKA (reference sequence). The CDR3 loop is CSARAVTGYTGYTF.

The chain carries TRBV24-1 and TRBJ2-1; TCRdb lists TRBD2, though no DNA is available to test this call. Germline-derived CDR1 and CDR2 are KGHDR and SFDVKD. The CDR3 extends over 20 amino acids. The CDR3 is CATSDLPGQEGTSSYNEQFF.

The rearrangement links TRBV20-1 to TRBJ2-1; TCRdb proposes TRBD2, but this gene call is untestable without DNA. Germline CDR1 DFQATT, CDR2 SNEGSKA (reference sequence). The CDR3 totals 14 residues. The CDR3 loop is CSATSSGDWNEQFF.

This chain connects TRBV7-8 to TRBJ2-4. The CDR3 runs 13 residues. The germline V gene has CDR1 SGHVS and CDR2 FQNEAQ. CDR3 protein: CASSLGRKNIQYF.

This clonotype shows up as medium-sized by frequency. The J gene is TRBJ2-1, the V gene TRBV5-5. The germline V gene encodes CDR1 SGHKS and CDR2 YYEKEE (reference sequence). This CDR3 region has 13 residues. CDR3 residues: CASSLDIYNEQFF.

This rearrangement joins TRBV12-3 or TRBV12-4 to TRBJ1-5. CDR3 length equals 15 residues. CDR3 sequence reads: CASSTDLYSNQPQHF.

V and J are TRBV5-5 and TRBJ2-7; with no DNA, the TCRdb D assignment of TRBD1 cannot be verified. CDR3 length: 13 residues. Germline V gives CDR1 SGHKS, CDR2 YYEKEE (reference sequence). This CDR3 is CASSRDRVYEQYF.

The V gene is TRBV29-1, the J gene TRBJ2-7; as DNA is missing, the TRBD1 call by TCRdb cannot be tested. Germline CDR1 and CDR2: SQVTM and ANQGSEA. The CDR3 is 12 amino acids. This chain's CDR3 is CSGGGRSHEQYF.

The chain has TRBV7-8 and TRBJ2-1; the TCRdb call, TRBD1, lacks DNA for checking. CDR1 and CDR2 (germline): SGHVS, FQNEAQ. The CDR3 sequence is 16 residues long. The CDR3 is CASSFSSGQGNDEQFF.

Considering frequency, this clonotype is large (0.1 to 1%). The V gene is TRBV13, the J gene TRBJ2-7; the D call of TRBD1 rests on TCRdb alone, since no DNA is present to check it. CDR3 size: 15 residues. CDR1 PRHDT and CDR2 FYEKMQ come from the germline V gene (reference sequence). The CDR3 loop is CASSPLAGSEDEQYF.

CDR3 amino acids: CASSHGYAAGGPSTDTQYF. The gene calls are TRBV28 and TRBJ2-3; the TRBD2 assignment by TCRdb is unverifiable without DNA. Germline V gene lookup returns CDR1 MDHEN and CDR2 SYDVKM. CDR3 length: 19 amino acids.

The genes are TRBV2 and TRBJ2-7. The V gene's germline CDR1 is SNHLY and CDR2 FYNNEI. This CDR3 contains 14 residues. The CDR3 protein is CASKDGGTYYEQYF.

The genes are TRBV7-8 and TRBJ1-2. The CDR3 is made up of 16 amino acids. From germline, CDR1 is SGHVS and CDR2 FQNEAQ. CDR3 amino acids: CASSLAQAGLPYGYTF.

The V gene is TRBV11-1, the J gene TRBJ2-7; TCRdb names TRBD1, which stays unverified in the absence of DNA. The CDR3 is made up of 18 amino acids. Germline V CDR1 and CDR2: SGHAT, FQDESV (reference sequence). Here the CDR3 reads CASSSRGRGLYSSYEQYF.

The chain joins TRBV15 to TRBJ2-7; there is no DNA to check the TCRdb D call of TRBD2. The length of the CDR3 is 16 residues. The germline CDR1 and CDR2 sequences are LNHNV and YYDKDF (reference sequence). The CDR3 here is CATSRDWSGASYEQYF.

This sequence joins TRBV27 and TRBJ1-1. CDR3 length equals 14 residues. CDR1 MNHEY and CDR2 SMNVEV come from the germline V gene (reference sequence). The CDR3 loop is CASSLQAEITEAFF.

The chain uses TRBV6-5 and TRBJ2-5; TCRdb's D gene call, TRBD2, goes unchecked for lack of DNA. Germline lookup yields CDR1 MNHEY and CDR2 SVGAGI. This CDR3 contains 14 residues. CDR3 in amino acids: CASYPREDQETQYF.

The chain couples TRBV28 to TRBJ1-5. Looked up from germline, CDR1 is MDHEN and CDR2 is SYDVKM. This CDR3 is 14 amino acids long. CDR3 region: CASRAASGNQPQHF.

The V call is TRBV7-9, the J call TRBJ2-1; TCRdb reports TRBD2, a call that lacks DNA to check it against. The CDR3 sequence is 15 residues long. Germline assignment: CDR1 SEHNR and CDR2 FQNEAQ (reference sequence). CDR3: CASSHTSGSYNEQFF.

This rearrangement joins TRBV16 to TRBJ2-7; TCRdb reports TRBD1, a call that lacks DNA to check it against. Per the germline V gene, CDR1 is KGHSY and CDR2 is FQNENV. The CDR3 is made up of 15 amino acids. CDR3 sequence reads: CASSQSRQGPNEQYF.

The chain carries TRBV3-1 and TRBJ2-7; TCRdb selects TRBD2, and the lack of DNA leaves this call unchecked. This CDR3 is 16 amino acids long. Germline V lookup: CDR1 LGHDT, CDR2 YNNKEL (reference sequence). CDR3 region: CASSPDLPAVPYEQYF.

The rearrangement uses TRBV9 and TRBJ2-1; lacking DNA, the TRBD1 call made by TCRdb goes unchecked. Germline assignment: CDR1 SGDLS and CDR2 YYNGEE. The CDR3 loop spans 14 amino acids. The CDR3 sequence is CASSVGNRKNEQFF.

The V and J genes are TRBV28 and TRBJ1-1; the TCRdb call, TRBD1, lacks DNA for checking. Germline CDR1 is MDHEN and CDR2 is SYDVKM. This CDR3 contains 11 residues. The CDR3 spells CASGRNTEAFF. Complete variable domain (other parts from reference TRBV28 and TRBJ1-1): DVKVTQSSRYLVKRTGEKVFLECVQDMDHENMFWYRQDPGLGLRLIYFSYDVKMKEKGDIPEGYSVSREKKERFSLILESASTNQTSMYLCASGRNTEAFFGQGTRLTVV.

The chain couples TRBV5-1 to TRBJ2-7; the TCRdb call, TRBD1, lacks DNA for checking. The germline gives CDR1 SGHRS, CDR2 YFSETQ. The CDR3 covers 17 residues. The CDR3 loop reads CASSYGAPGTDSYEQYF.

V usage is TRBV6-5 and J usage is TRBJ2-3; absent DNA, TCRdb's TRBD1 call cannot be checked. CDR3 length equals 19 residues. CDR1 and CDR2 from the germline V gene are MNHEY and SVGAGI. This CDR3 reads CASSSPATGRGGGGDTQYF.

This chain connects TRBV4-1 to TRBJ1-2; TCRdb reports TRBD1, a call that lacks DNA to check it against. Germline-derived CDR1 and CDR2 are MGHRA and YSYEKL. This CDR3 contains 15 residues. The CDR3 loop reads CASSQWTGANYGYTF.

The chain combines TRBV28 with TRBJ1-1; without DNA, the TCRdb call of TRBD1 cannot be checked. CDR1 is MDHEN, CDR2 SYDVKM, per germline. The CDR3 loop spans 14 amino acids. The CDR3 sequence is CASTPLGTYPEAFF.

The V call is TRBV29-1, the J call TRBJ2-2; the TCRdb D gene call, TRBD2, has no DNA to confirm it. CDR3 length equals 17 residues. CDR1 SQVTM and CDR2 ANQGSEA come from the germline V gene. CDR3 loop: CSVLRTSGRSKYGELFF.

The chain links TRBV29-1 to TRBJ1-2; TCRdb returns TRBD1, unconfirmable since there is no DNA. This CDR3 is built from 12 residues. Per germline, CDR1 SQVTM and CDR2 ANQGSEA. CDR3 sequence: CSVRWGVYGYTF.

This rearrangement joins TRBV24-1 to TRBJ2-1; TCRdb calls TRBD2, which cannot be checked without DNA. The germline V gene encodes CDR1 KGHDR and CDR2 SFDVKD. CDR3 length equals 15 residues. CDR3: CATSDSGGAFNEQFF.

The chain joins TRBV2 to TRBJ1-5. In germline, CDR1 is SNHLY, CDR2 FYNNEI. The CDR3 extends over 12 amino acids. CDR3 region: CASRAGNQPQHF. Complete variable domain (other parts from reference TRBV2 and TRBJ1-5): EPEVTQTPSHQVTQMGQEVILRCVPISNHLYFYWYRQILGQKVEFLVSFYNNEISEKSEIFDDQFSVERPDGSNFTLKIRSTKLEDSAMYFCASRAGNQPQHFGDGTRLSIL.